This TCR beta chain was documented in a study of cytomegalovirus exposure and HLA in healthy donors. Study-wide results and caveats: Earlier results showed most TCR beta V segments being productive about 87% or about 30% of the time. The likely origin of a cluster of highly shared sequence variants was a sequencing artifact. A later analysis reportedly found fewer N-insertions in an Asian-associated ancestry cluster than the roughly 680-donor mean. Reports showed the classifier diagnosing cytomegalovirus status with high specificity and sensitivity.

PCR involved 60 Vbeta and 13 Jbeta primers. Assay used: immunoSEQ multiplex PCR; TCRdb lists only in-frame clones, some missing. The data show about 130,000 clones, with 60% to 85% seen just once and about 1.8% held by the top ten. Germline CDR1 is SNHLY and CDR2 is FYNNEI. The CDR3 covers 15 residues. The V and J ends lost 5 bases and 0 bases, in that order; junction bases with no gene match: 3. Details on this clone: Antigen unknown.

The chain combines TRBV2 with TRBJ2-2; TRBD1 aligns across 7 bases. The sequencing sample was made of PBMCs. The TCR sequence derives from a female donor in good health and CMV-seropositive. The CDR3 reads CASSMGQTNTGELFF. DNA of the CDR3: TGTGCCAGCAGTATGGGACAGACGAACACCGGGGAGCTGTTTTTT.